Shown below are 10 T cell receptor beta chains from a single sample sequenced in a study of lymphopenia after photon versus proton radiotherapy. Clones were sequenced by immunoSEQ multiplex PCR, and TCRdb holds only the in-frame ones, with some missing. The table includes 29,000 or so clones, around nine tenths detected once. The material sequenced was peripheral blood, taken from a patient treated with proton-based radiotherapy. These receptors were obtained from a woman aged 55-69 years with cholangiocarcinoma. Some clones in this sample may be carry-over from other donors' samples.

This clone was picked up one time. The rearrangement links TRBV6-1 to TRBJ2-2; TRBD1 agrees at 7 bases. Germline trimming cut 6 bases from V and 6 bases from J; bases unmatched to any gene: 1. This CDR3 is built from 12 residues. Germline V gene sequence: CDR1 MNHNS, CDR2 SASEGT. The CDR3 sequence is CASRRGPGELFF. The DNA of the CDR3 is TGTGCCAGCAGGAGGGGGCCCGGGGAGCTGTTTTTT.

The chain is built from TRBV6-5 and TRBJ1-5, with D possibly being TRBD1 (5 bases). Germline CDR1 and CDR2: MNHEY and SVGAGI. V gave up 6 bases and J gave up 4 bases, with 7 bases separating them. This CDR3 contains 12 residues. The CDR3 nucleotides read TGTGCCAGCAGGGAGGGGAATCAGCCCCAGCATTTT. It yields the protein CASREGNQPQHF.

The chain recombines TRBV4-3 with TRBJ2-1; D may be TRBD2 (6 bases). The V and J ends lost 0 bases and 9 bases respectively, with 9 bases between them. CDR1 is LGHNA and CDR2 is YSLEER in the germline V gene. The CDR3 loop spans 13 amino acids. The CDR3 region has the DNA TGCGCCAGCAGCCAAGAAATTAGCGGTGAGCAGTTCTTC. Its translation: CASSQEISGEQFF.

V gene TRBV9 combines with J gene TRBJ2-2; D tentatively fits TRBD1 or TRBD2 (5 bases each). The CDR3 covers 15 residues. CDR1 SGDLS and CDR2 YYNGEE come from the germline V gene. The germline V and J ends were trimmed by 4 bases and 5 bases, with 15 bases remaining between them. The CDR3 DNA sequence: TGTGCCAGCAGCCTAGGGGAGATTGGGACCGGGGAGCTGTTTTTT. Encoded protein: CASSLGEIGTGELFF.

This clone was observed a few times. The chain joins TRBV4-1 to TRBJ2-7; 8 bases match TRBD2. V was clipped by 0 bases and J by 7 bases; unmatched bases: 2. Germline CDR1 is MGHRA and CDR2 is YSYEKL. The CDR3 covers 13 residues. CDR3 sequence reads: CASSQDQRGEQYF. The CDR3 region has the DNA TGCGCCAGCAGCCAAGATCAGCGGGGGGAGCAGTACTTC.

J is TRBJ1-1 and V is TRBV5-6, with D unclear. The V and J ends lost 4 bases and 0 bases respectively, with 10 bases between them. Germline assignment: CDR1 SGHDT and CDR2 YYEEEE. The CDR3 contains 14 residues. The CDR3, as DNA: TGTGCCAGCAGCCTCCGTGGGATGAACACTGAAGCTTTCTTT. It encodes CASSLRGMNTEAFF.

The chain uses TRBV7-2 and TRBJ2-7, with TRBD2 as a possible D gene (7 bases). Germline CDR1 reads SGHTA; CDR2 reads FQGNSA. Deletions cut 8 bases from V and 0 bases from J, with 14 bases between. The CDR3 is made up of 14 amino acids. The CDR3 protein is CASSQGGASYEQYF. Here the CDR3 DNA reads TGTGCCAGCTCCCAAGGGGGGGCCTCCTACGAGCAGTACTTC. The variable domain in full, completed from reference TRBV7-2 and TRBJ2-7, reads GAGVSQSPSNKVTEKGKDVELRCDPISGHTALYWYRQSLGQGLEFLIYFQGNSAPDKSGLPSDRFSAERTGGSVSTLTIQRTQQEDSAVYLCASSQGGASYEQYFGPGTRLTVT.

The chain employs TRBV27 and TRBJ2-1, with D possibly being TRBD2 (5 bases). V was trimmed by 4 bases and J by 7 bases, leaving 17 bases between them. Germline CDR1 is MNHEY and CDR2 is SMNVEV (reference sequence). CDR3 length: 15 residues. CDR3 sequence reads: CASSWGAAGGNEQFF. The CDR3 bases are TGTGCCAGCAGTTGGGGAGCGGCCGGTGGGAATGAGCAGTTCTTC.

Only one count was recorded for this clone. This chain connects TRBV29-1 to TRBJ1-2; D gene ambiguous. Trimming stripped 4 bases from V and 10 bases from J, with 10 bases between. From germline, CDR1 is SQVTM and CDR2 ANQGSEA. The CDR3 loop spans 10 amino acids. The CDR3 reads CSVGRPIYTF. The CDR3 DNA reads as TGCAGCGTTGGCCGGCCGATCTACACCTTC.

This clone has a single count. The CDR3 sequence is CSVEEGNEQYF. CDR3 nucleotides: TGCAGCGTTGAAGAGGGGAACGAGCAGTACTTC. The chain employs TRBV29-1 and TRBJ2-7; D gene uncertain. V was clipped by 0 bases and J by 5 bases, with 5 bases between them. The germline V gene has CDR1 SQVTM and CDR2 ANQGSEA. The CDR3 runs 11 residues.